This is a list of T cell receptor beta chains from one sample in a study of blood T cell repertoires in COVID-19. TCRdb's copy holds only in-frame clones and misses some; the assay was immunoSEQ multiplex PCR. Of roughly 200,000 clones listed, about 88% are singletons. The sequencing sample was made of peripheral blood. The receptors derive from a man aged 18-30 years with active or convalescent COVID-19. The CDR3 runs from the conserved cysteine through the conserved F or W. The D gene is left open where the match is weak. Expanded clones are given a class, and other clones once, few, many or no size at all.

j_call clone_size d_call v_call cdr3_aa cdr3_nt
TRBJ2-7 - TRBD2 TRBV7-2 CASSLRRGYGYEQYF TGTGCCAGCAGCTTAAGGCGGGGGTACGGGTACGAGCAGTACTTC
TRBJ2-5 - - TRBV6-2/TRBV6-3 CASSPLGRKETQYF TGTGCCAGCAGTCCCTTGGGGAGGAAAGAGACCCAGTACTTC
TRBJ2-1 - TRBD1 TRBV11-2 CASSLVFVRTGSGNEQFF TGTGCCAGCAGCTTAGTCTTTGTTCGGACAGGGTCTGGAAATGAGCAGTTCTTC
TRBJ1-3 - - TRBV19 CASSGWGSGNTIYF TGTGCCAGTAGTGGCTGGGGCTCCGGAAACACCATATATTTT
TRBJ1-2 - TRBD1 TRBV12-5 CASGATGEEGYTF TGTGCTAGTGGGGCCACAGGGGAGGAAGGCTACACCTTC
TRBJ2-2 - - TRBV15 CATSREAGGELFF TGTGCCACCTCCCGTGAGGCGGGCGGGGAGCTGTTTTTT
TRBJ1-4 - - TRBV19 CASSIPPFRATNEKLFF TGTGCCAGTAGTATCCCCCCGTTCCGTGCAACTAATGAAAAACTGTTTTTT
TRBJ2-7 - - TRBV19 CASSTGTRAYEQYF TGTGCCAGTAGTACAGGGACAAGAGCCTACGAGCAGTACTTC
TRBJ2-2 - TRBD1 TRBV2 CASDRGRDGELFF TGTGCCAGCGACAGGGGGCGCGACGGGGAGCTGTTTTTT
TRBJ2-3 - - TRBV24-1 CATSPGRVEYTQYF TGTGCCACTTCTCCGGGAAGGGTTGAATATACGCAGTATTTT
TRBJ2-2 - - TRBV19 CASSETNTGELFF TGTGCCAGTAGTGAGACTAACACCGGGGAGCTGTTTTTT
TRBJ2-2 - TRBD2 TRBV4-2 CASSQESRSGVPWGTGELFF TGTGCCAGCAGCCAAGAATCGAGAAGCGGGGTCCCTTGGGGCACCGGGGAGCTGTTTTTT
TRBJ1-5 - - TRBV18 CASSPGAAQPQHF TGTGCCAGCTCACCAGGGGCGGCTCAGCCCCAGCATTTT
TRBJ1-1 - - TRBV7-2 CASSYLADRPEAFF TGTGCCAGCAGCTATTTGGCAGACAGGCCTGAAGCTTTCTTT
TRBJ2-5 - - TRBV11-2 CASSLMGLSARETQYF TGTGCCAGCAGCTTAATGGGGCTCTCCGCCCGTGAGACCCAGTACTTC
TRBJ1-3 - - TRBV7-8 CASSPTGGSGNTIYF TGTGCCAGCAGCCCCACGGGGGGCTCTGGAAACACCATATATTTT
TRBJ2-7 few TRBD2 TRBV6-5 CASSQSSGGSYEQYF TGTGCCAGCAGCCAGTCTAGCGGGGGGTCTTACGAGCAGTACTTC
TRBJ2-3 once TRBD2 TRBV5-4 CASSSGLANADTQYF TGTGCCAGCAGCTCGGGACTAGCCAACGCGGATACGCAGTATTTT
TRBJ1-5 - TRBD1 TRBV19 CASRASGTGDNQPQHF TGTGCCAGTAGAGCCAGCGGGACAGGGGACAATCAGCCCCAGCATTTT
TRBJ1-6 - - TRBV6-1 CASSEPRLYSPLHF TGTGCCAGCAGTGAGCCAAGACTATATTCACCCCTCCACTTT
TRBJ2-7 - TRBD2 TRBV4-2 CASSQDWGTSGRAYEQYF TGTGCCAGCAGCCAAGATTGGGGGACTAGCGGGAGGGCCTACGAGCAGTACTTC
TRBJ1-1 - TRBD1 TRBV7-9 CASSLRSPTGGNTEAFF TGTGCCAGCAGCTTAAGATCCCCGACAGGGGGGAACACTGAAGCTTTCTTT
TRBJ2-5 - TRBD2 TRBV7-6 CASSSGLAGGTQYF TGTGCCAGCAGCTCGGGACTAGCGGGCGGGACCCAGTACTTC
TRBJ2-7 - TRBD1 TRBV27 CASSRTGMAYEQYF TGTGCCAGCAGTCGGACAGGGATGGCCTACGAGCAGTACTTC
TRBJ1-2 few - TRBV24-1 CATKGGGRGNDYGYTF TGTGCCACCAAAGGAGGAGGCAGGGGAAATGACTATGGCTACACCTTC
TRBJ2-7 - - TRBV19 CASSINRSGEQYF TGTGCCAGTAGTATTAATAGATCGGGCGAGCAGTACTTC
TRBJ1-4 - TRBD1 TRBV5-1 CASSYQGAWDEKLFF TGCGCCAGCAGCTACCAGGGGGCTTGGGATGAAAAACTGTTTTTT
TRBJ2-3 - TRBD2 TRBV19 CASSGLAGTDTQYF TGTGCCAGTAGTGGACTAGCGGGCACAGATACGCAGTATTTT
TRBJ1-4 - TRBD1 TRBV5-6 CASSLAAAGGLTNEKLFF TGTGCCAGCAGCTTGGCCGCGGCAGGGGGTTTGACTAATGAAAAACTGTTTTTT
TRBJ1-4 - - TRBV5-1 CASSLVPGTWTNEKLFF TGCGCCAGCAGCTTAGTACCCGGGACATGGACTAATGAAAAACTGTTTTTT
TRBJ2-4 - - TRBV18 CASSPLYQGGLKNIQYF TGTGCCAGCTCACCCCTGTATCAGGGTGGGCTCAAAAACATTCAGTACTTC
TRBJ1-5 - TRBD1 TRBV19 CASNPTGSQPQHF TGTGCCAGTAACCCGACAGGGTCTCAGCCCCAGCATTTT
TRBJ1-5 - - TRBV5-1 CASSLAGYSNQPQHF TGCGCCAGCAGCTTGGCAGGCTATAGCAATCAGCCCCAGCATTTT
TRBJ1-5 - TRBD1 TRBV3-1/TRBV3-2 CASSQDMTGGQPQHF TGTGCCAGCAGCCAAGACATGACAGGGGGTCAGCCCCAGCATTTT
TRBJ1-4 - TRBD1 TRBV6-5 CASSRGTVANEKLFF TGTGCCAGCAGCAGAGGGACAGTTGCTAATGAAAAACTGTTTTTT
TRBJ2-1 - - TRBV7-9 CASSLSPNEQFF TGTGCCAGCAGCTTATCTCCCAATGAGCAGTTCTTC
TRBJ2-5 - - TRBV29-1 CSAGWGEETQYF TGCAGCGCTGGTTGGGGGGAGGAGACCCAGTACTTC
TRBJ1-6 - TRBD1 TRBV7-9 CASSLAGQGDGSPLHF TGTGCCAGCAGCTTAGCCGGACAGGGGGACGGTTCACCCCTCCACTTT
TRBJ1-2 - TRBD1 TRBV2 CASTGTGGVGYTF TGTGCCAGCACGGGGACAGGGGGCGTTGGCTACACCTTC
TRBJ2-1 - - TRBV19 CASSIWRTAHYNEQFF TGTGCCAGTAGTATATGGCGGACAGCACACTACAATGAGCAGTTCTTC
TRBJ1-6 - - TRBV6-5 CASSSAGVYSPLHF TGTGCCAGCAGCTCGGCGGGGGTTTATTCACCCCTCCACTTT
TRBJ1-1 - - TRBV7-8 CASSINRVGTEAFF TGTGCCAGCAGCATAAACAGGGTCGGCACTGAAGCTTTCTTT
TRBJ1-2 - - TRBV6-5 CASSRTGTNYGYTF TGTGCCAGCAGTCGAACAGGGACTAACTATGGCTACACCTTC
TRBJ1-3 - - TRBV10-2 CASSEEGGGNTIYF TGCGCCAGCAGTGAGGAGGGAGGTGGAAACACCATATATTTT